This T cell receptor (beta chain) was recorded in a study of cytomegalovirus exposure and HLA in healthy donors. This clone was counted once. Amplification used 60 Vbeta primers and 13 Jbeta primers. Clones were sequenced by immunoSEQ multiplex PCR, and TCRdb holds only the in-frame ones, with some missing. This sample carries about 150,000 clones, around 81% of them seen once, and the ten largest clones take over 5%. This CDR3 has 14 amino acids. Germline V gives CDR1 SEHNR, CDR2 FQNEAQ (reference sequence). Trimming took 5 bases from V and 4 from J, leaving 14 bases between them. The chain joins TRBV7-9 to TRBJ1-2, with a weak D call TRBD1 (5 bases). The sequencing input was PBMCs. This receptor was obtained from a woman aged 40 to 55 in good health and CMV-seropositive. The CDR3 loop is CASSESDSPYGYTF. DNA of the CDR3: TGTGCCAGCAGCGAATCAGACAGCCCCTATGGCTACACCTTC.